These T cell receptor beta chains were read from a single sample in a study of PD-1 blockade in classical Hodgkin lymphoma. Only in-frame clones appear in the TCRdb table, and some are missing; sequencing was by immunoSEQ multiplex PCR. The sample lists approximately 21,000 clones, around nine tenths seen once, with less than 7.5% in the top ten. Sequencing input: CD8+ T cells from blood. These receptors were collected from a human donor with classical Hodgkin lymphoma. The CDR3 runs from the conserved cysteine through the conserved F or W. A D gene is named only where the DNA matches it firmly. The size entry is marked missing in some rows and otherwise reads once, few, many or a size class.

j_call	clone_size	v_call	d_call	cdr3_nt	cdr3_aa
TRBJ2-5	.	TRBV6-5	.	TGTGCCAGCAAGGGTTTGGCAGTCCAAGAGACCCAGTACTTC	CASKGLAVQETQYF
TRBJ1-2	.	TRBV5-4	.	TGTGCCAGCAGCTTAGAAGGAAAAGGCTATGGCTACACCTTC	CASSLEGKGYGYTF
TRBJ2-3	.	TRBV29-1	TRBD2	TGCAGCGTTTGCGGGGGGAGCACAGATACGCAGTATTTT	CSVCGGSTDTQYF
TRBJ1-6	.	TRBV5-6	.	TGTGCCAGCAGCCCGACGGGCGGATATAATTCACCCCTCCACTTT	CASSPTGGYNSPLHF
TRBJ1-5	.	TRBV2	.	TGTGCCAGCAGTGATGCTCTTTTGGGGGGAAATCAGCCCCAGCATTTT	CASSDALLGGNQPQHF
TRBJ2-7	.	TRBV28	.	TGTGCCAGCAGTTTGGCGTTGGGGGTTATGTTCGTCGAACAGTACTTC	CASSLALGVMFVEQYF
TRBJ2-2	.	TRBV7-9	.	TGTGCCAGCAGCTACATAATGGCCGGGGAGCTGTTTTTT	CASSYIMAGELFF
TRBJ1-2	few	TRBV5-1	TRBD1	TGCGCCAGCAGCTTGGACAGGGGAGCTTATGGCTACACCTTC	CASSLDRGAYGYTF
TRBJ2-7	.	TRBV11-2	.	TGTGCCAGCAGCCCGGGCGCCGGTTTATACGAGCAGTACTTC	CASSPGAGLYEQYF
TRBJ1-1	few	TRBV4-2	.	TGTGCCAGCAGCCCCACCTTTAGTTGGGGGGAGGGGAACACTGAAGCTTTCTTT	CASSPTFSWGEGNTEAFF
TRBJ1-2	.	TRBV9	TRBD1	TGTGCCAGCAGTAGGACAGGGTTAAACTATGGCTACACCTTC	CASSRTGLNYGYTF
TRBJ2-3	once	TRBV11-3	TRBD2	TGTGCCAGCAGCTTGGTTAGCGGGAGTAGCACAGATACGCAGTATTTT	CASSLVSGSSTDTQYF
TRBJ1-1	few	TRBV7-9	.	TGTGCCAGCAGCTTAGGAGGAGGGAACACTGAAGCTTTCTTT	CASSLGGGNTEAFF
TRBJ2-5	.	TRBV10-3	.	TGTGCCACCAGGGGCTTCACCACGGGAGAAGCTGTGGAGACCCAGTACTTC	CATRGFTTGEAVETQYF
TRBJ1-4	.	TRBV4-2	.	TGTGCCAGCAGCCAGGTGGACAGTGGGATAAATGAAAAACTGTTTTTT	CASSQVDSGINEKLFF
TRBJ2-1	.	TRBV6-6	.	TGTGCCAGCGAAGCTCGCGGCCTCTACAATGAGCAGTTCTTC	CASEARGLYNEQFF
TRBJ1-1	.	TRBV28	.	TGTGCCAGCAGTCGTTGGGGCAGGAAAAACACTGAAGCTTTCTTT	CASSRWGRKNTEAFF
TRBJ2-3	.	TRBV5-4	.	TGTGCCAGCAGCTACGCAGATACGCAGTATTTT	CASSYADTQYF
TRBJ2-1	.	TRBV4-3	.	TGCGCCAGCAGCCAAGGTATCCCGCAACAGGCAGGGGTTAATGAGCAGTTCTTC	CASSQGIPQQAGVNEQFF
TRBJ1-1	.	TRBV5-6	.	TGTGCCAGCAGCGTGGGACGGGGACTTGAAGCTTTCTTT	CASSVGRGLEAFF
TRBJ2-7	.	TRBV19	.	TGTGCCAGTAGTATGGGGTCGGGTAGTTACGAGCAGTACTTC	CASSMGSGSYEQYF
TRBJ1-1	few	TRBV9	TRBD1	TGTGCCAGCAGCGTAGGGGACAGCGTATCACAAGTCACTGAAGCTTTCTTT	CASSVGDSVSQVTEAFF
TRBJ2-3	.	TRBV7-2	.	TGTGCCAGCAGCCTATTGGACGGACTGCCGGTGGTGGATACGCAGTATTTT	CASSLLDGLPVVDTQYF
TRBJ2-1	.	TRBV6-4	TRBD2	TGTGCCATCATTATCGGGACTAGCCGAGTGAAAGCCTACAATGAGCAGTTCTTC	CAIIIGTSRVKAYNEQFF
TRBJ2-1	.	TRBV19	.	TGTGCCAGTAGTACGTCTGTGGAACAGGCGGCTCAACAGTTCTTC	CASSTSVEQAAQQFF
TRBJ2-3	.	TRBV28	TRBD2	TGTGCCAGCAGTTTAGGGGAGGGACGCACAGATACGCAGTATTTT	CASSLGEGRTDTQYF
TRBJ1-1	.	TRBV19	.	TGTGCCAGTAGTATTAAGGGTCGGAACACTGAAGCTTTCTTT	CASSIKGRNTEAFF
TRBJ2-3	.	TRBV29-1	.	TGCAGCGTTATATCAGATACGCAGTATTTT	CSVISDTQYF
TRBJ2-3	once	TRBV19	.	TGTGCGACCAAAGTGGGGACAGATACGCAGTATTTT	CATKVGTDTQYF
TRBJ2-7	.	TRBV19	.	TGTGCCAGTAGTATGGGCCTTTTGCAGGAAGTATACGAGCAGTACTTC	CASSMGLLQEVYEQYF
TRBJ1-1	.	TRBV7-9	.	TGTGCCAGCAGCGACCCGCCCGTCGAGGTCTTGAACACTGAAGCTTTCTTT	CASSDPPVEVLNTEAFF
TRBJ1-1	once	TRBV7-9	.	TGTGCCAGCAGCTTAGGACGAGATGAAGCTTTCTTT	CASSLGRDEAFF
TRBJ1-1	.	TRBV10-1	.	TGCGCCAGCAGTGAGGAGGGGGGATTAGGGAACACTGAAGCTTTCTTT	CASSEEGGLGNTEAFF
TRBJ1-2	.	TRBV4-2	.	TGTGCCAGCAAGACCTATGGCTACACCTTC	CASKTYGYTF
TRBJ2-7	.	TRBV29-1	.	TGCAGCGTTGTATTAGGGACCTCCTACGAGCAGTACTTC	CSVVLGTSYEQYF
TRBJ1-1	once	TRBV7-8	TRBD1	TGTGCCAGCAGCACCGGGACAGGGCTAATGAACACTGAAGCTTTCTTT	CASSTGTGLMNTEAFF
TRBJ1-6	.	TRBV7-9	.	TGTGCCAGCAGCCCGGGGGGGGACTTTGGTTCACCCCTCCACTTT	CASSPGGDFGSPLHF
TRBJ2-3	.	TRBV9	.	TGTGCCAGCAGCGTAACGGACACAGATACGCAGTATTTT	CASSVTDTDTQYF
TRBJ2-7	.	TRBV13	TRBD1	TGTGCCAGCAGCTCAAGACAGGGGGAACGCTACGAGCAGTACTTC	CASSSRQGERYEQYF
TRBJ2-7	once	TRBV4-1	.	TGCGCCAGCAGCCAAGGCCCGGGCCCGTCCTACGAGCAGTACTTC	CASSQGPGPSYEQYF
TRBJ1-4	.	TRBV7-8	.	TGTGCCAGCAGCTTACCCCAGGGAGCGGAGAAGAATGAAAAACTGTTTTTT	CASSLPQGAEKNEKLFF
TRBJ2-1	.	TRBV4-3	TRBD1	TGCGCCAGCAGCCAGGACAGGGTGCACAATGAGCAGTTCTTC	CASSQDRVHNEQFF
TRBJ2-7	.	TRBV5-5	TRBD1	TGTGCCAGCAGCAGGGGGCAAGGCAACTACGAGCAGTACTTC	CASSRGQGNYEQYF
TRBJ2-1	.	TRBV30	TRBD2	TGTGCCTGGAGTTCCCCCGGGCTAGCGGGAGTCTCCTACAATGAGCAGTTCTTC	CAWSSPGLAGVSYNEQFF
TRBJ1-2	.	TRBV28	TRBD1	TGTGCCAGCAGATATGGACAGGGGAACTATGGCTACACCTTC	CASRYGQGNYGYTF
TRBJ2-7	.	TRBV5-6	.	TGTGCCAGCAGCCCCGGCGGGCAGATAAGCTCCTACGAGCAGTACTTC	CASSPGGQISSYEQYF
TRBJ2-1	.	TRBV30	.	TGTGCCTGGGATCCGGGACCCCGCGCGTTCTTC	CAWDPGPRAFF
TRBJ1-2	.	TRBV4-1	.	TGCGCCAGCAGCCTAAAGGGGGGTGGCTACACCTTC	CASSLKGGGYTF
TRBJ1-2	.	TRBV13	TRBD1	TGTGCCAGCAGCTCCGGGACAGCGAACTATGGCTACACCTTC	CASSSGTANYGYTF
TRBJ1-4	.	TRBV18	.	TGTGCCAGCTCACCTCTTGGCAGGGTTCAGGAAAAACTGTTTTTT	CASSPLGRVQEKLFF
TRBJ1-5	.	TRBV28	.	TGTGCCAGCCTTACCGAGACGCTCAATCAGCCCCAGCATTTT	CASLTETLNQPQHF
TRBJ2-2	.	TRBV7-9	.	TGTGCCAGCAGCACCTCGAGGGGGTCAGGGGAGCTGTTTTTT	CASSTSRGSGELFF